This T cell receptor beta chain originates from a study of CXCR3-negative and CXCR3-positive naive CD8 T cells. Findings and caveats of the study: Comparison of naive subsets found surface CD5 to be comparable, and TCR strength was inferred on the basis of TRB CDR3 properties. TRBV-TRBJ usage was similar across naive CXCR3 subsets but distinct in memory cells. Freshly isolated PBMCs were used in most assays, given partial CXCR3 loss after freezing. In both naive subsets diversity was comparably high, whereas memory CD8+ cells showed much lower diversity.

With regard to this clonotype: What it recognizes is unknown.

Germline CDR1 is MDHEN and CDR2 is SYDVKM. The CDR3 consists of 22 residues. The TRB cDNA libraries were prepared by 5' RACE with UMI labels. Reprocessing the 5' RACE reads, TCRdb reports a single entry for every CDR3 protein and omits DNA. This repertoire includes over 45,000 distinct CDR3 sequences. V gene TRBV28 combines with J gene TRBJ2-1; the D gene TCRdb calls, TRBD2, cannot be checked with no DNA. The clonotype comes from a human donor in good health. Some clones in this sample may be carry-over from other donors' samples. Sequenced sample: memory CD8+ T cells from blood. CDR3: CASSPYPSSAGGLPKSYNEQFF.